Listed here are 27 T cell receptor beta chains from one sample, sequenced in a study of blood T cell repertoires in COVID-19. Clones were sequenced by immunoSEQ multiplex PCR, and TCRdb holds only the in-frame ones, with some missing. The table includes about 120,000 clones, around 79% detected once. Sequenced material: peripheral blood. The source is a man aged 65-85 years with acute or convalescent COVID-19.

The chain links TRBV5-5 to TRBJ1-5, with a weak D call TRBD1 (6 bases). Germline V gene lookup returns CDR1 SGHKS and CDR2 YYEKEE (reference sequence). The CDR3 covers 15 residues. Trimming removed 3 bases from V and 0 bases from J, with 10 bases in between. The CDR3 loop reads CASSYGTNSNQPQHF. As DNA, the CDR3 is TGTGCCAGCAGCTACGGGACAAATAGCAATCAGCCCCAGCATTTT.

The rearrangement links TRBV21-1 to TRBJ1-2; the tabulated D call, TRBD1, remains unverified against the DNA. TRBV21-1 is annotated as a pseudogene. This CDR3 contains 16 residues. The DNA for the CDR3 is TGTGCCAGCAGCAAAGAGTGGCCCCGACAGGGGGATGGCTACACCTTC. Residues: CASSKEWPRQGDGYTF.

V and J are TRBV2 and TRBJ1-1; D gene uncertain. V lost 5 bases and J 1 base, leaving 8 bases between the germline ends. The CDR3 extends over 13 amino acids. Germline V CDR1 and CDR2: SNHLY, FYNNEI. CDR3 sequence: CASSRGGNTEAFF. The CDR3 region has the DNA TGTGCCAGCAGTCGAGGCGGGAACACTGAAGCTTTCTTT.

This clone was seen ten or more times. V is TRBV6-5 and J is TRBJ1-2; 10 bases match TRBD1. Trimming cost V 6 bases and J 3 bases; bases outside gene matches: 7. Germline-derived CDR1 and CDR2 are MNHEY and SVGAGI. This CDR3 is built from 15 residues. CDR3 DNA: TGTGCCAGCAGCCCGACAGGGGGCCCCTACTATGGCTACACCTTC. Its translation: CASSPTGGPYYGYTF.

This clone was detected ten times or more. The chain employs TRBV5-6 and TRBJ1-5; D possibly corresponds to TRBD1 (5 bases). V lost 2 bases and J lost 1, with 10 bases in between. The CDR3 extends over 15 amino acids. Germline CDR1 reads SGHDT; CDR2 reads YYEEEE. Here the CDR3 reads CASSFGQGSNQPQHF. The DNA for the CDR3 is TGTGCCAGCAGCTTCGGCCAGGGCAGCAATCAGCCCCAGCATTTT.

This clone appeared a single time. This chain uses TRBV27 with TRBJ1-2; TRBD1 agrees at 7 bases. CDR1 and CDR2 (germline): MNHEY, SMNVEV (reference sequence). With V trimmed by 2 bases and J by 0 bases, 6 bases remained unmatched. The CDR3 spans 16 residues. The CDR3 coding sequence is TGTGCCAGCAGTTTAGGTGCGGGACAGACTAACTATGGCTACACCTTC. Its translation is CASSLGAGQTNYGYTF.

V usage is TRBV6-2 or TRBV6-3 and J usage is TRBJ2-2; maybe TRBD2 (6 bases). The CDR3 totals 18 residues. Germline V gives CDR1 MNHEY, CDR2 SVGEGT. The V gene lost 4 bases and the J gene lost 0 bases, with 18 bases spanning the gap. DNA for the CDR3: TGTGCCAGCAGTTTTCAACCCGGGGGTCCTACGAACACCGGGGAGCTGTTTTTT. It specifies CASSFQPGGPTNTGELFF.

DNA for the CDR3: TGTGCCAGCACCCGAGCGGGGCGCACAGATACGCAGTATTTT. It encodes CASTRAGRTDTQYF. V is TRBV28 and J is TRBJ2-3; 7 positions agree with TRBD2. CDR3 length: 14 residues. Trimming at V came to 7 bases and at J to 1 base, leaving 5 bases not matched to a gene. The V gene's germline CDR1 is MDHEN and CDR2 SYDVKM. The whole variable domain, remainder taken from reference TRBV28 and TRBJ2-3, is DVKVTQSSRYLVKRTGEKVFLECVQDMDHENMFWYRQDPGLGLRLIYFSYDVKMKEKGDIPEGYSVSREKKERFSLILESASTNQTSMYLCASTRAGRTDTQYFGPGTRLTVL.

The CDR3 sequence is CAWSVSSGGPAFF. The CDR3, as DNA: TGTGCCTGGAGTGTAAGCAGTGGAGGCCCGGCTTTCTTT. The genes are TRBV30 and TRBJ1-1; D ambiguous. Germline V gene lookup returns CDR1 GTSNPN and CDR2 SVGIG (reference sequence). Trimming shortened V by 0 bases and J by 11 bases, and 16 bases separated the two germline ends. This CDR3 is built from 13 residues.

The chain recombines TRBV9 with TRBJ1-1, with D perhaps matching TRBD1 (6 bases). Germline V lookup: CDR1 SGDLS, CDR2 YYNGEE. The CDR3 sequence is 15 residues long. Trimming removed 3 bases at V and 1 base at J, with 13 bases between. The CDR3 region has the DNA TGTGCCAGCAGCGCCGGGGACAACCCGAACACTGAAGCTTTCTTT. It yields the protein CASSAGDNPNTEAFF.

This clone was detected once. The genes are TRBV15 and TRBJ1-4, with 8 nucleotides matching TRBD1. Trimming at V came to 0 bases and at J to 11 bases, leaving 8 bases not matched to a gene. Germline assignment: CDR1 LNHNV and CDR2 YYDKDF (reference sequence). The CDR3 runs 15 residues. CDR3 in DNA: TGTGCCACCAGCAGAGATCCGGCAGGGGGCAGGAAACTGTTTTTT. Translation: CATSRDPAGGRKLFF.

The chain recombines TRBV14 with TRBJ2-1; D gene uncertain. The CDR3 sequence is 15 residues long. The V end was cut by 1 base, the J end by 0 bases, with 7 bases between. Per the germline V gene, CDR1 is SGHDN and CDR2 is FVKESK. For the CDR3, the DNA is TGTGCCAGCAGCCAAGTCGCAGGCTCCTACAATGAGCAGTTCTTC. Translated: CASSQVAGSYNEQFF.

The V call is TRBV4-2, the J call TRBJ1-2; 9 bases match TRBD1. Per germline, CDR1 LGHNA and CDR2 YNFKEQ. The CDR3 spans 14 residues. The trim removed 1 base at V and 3 bases at J, leaving 0 bases unmatched. The CDR3 here is CASSQGTGDYGYTF. CDR3 in DNA: TGTGCCAGCAGCCAAGGGACAGGGGACTATGGCTACACCTTC.

This clone showed up just a few times. The chain carries TRBV5-6 and TRBJ1-6; perhaps TRBD1 as D (6 bases). V dropped 7 bases and J dropped 7 bases, with 12 bases sitting between them. Germline CDR1 reads SGHDT; CDR2 reads YYEEEE. CDR3 length: 13 amino acids. The CDR3 DNA is TGTGCCAGCGCTCGGACAGTAAATTCACCCCTCCACTTT. It translates to CASARTVNSPLHF.

The V and J genes are TRBV7-2 and TRBJ1-6; tentatively, D is TRBD1 (5 bases). The CDR3 loop spans 13 amino acids. Trimming took off 1 base at V and 14 bases at J, with 12 bases between the two ends. Looked up from germline, CDR1 is SGHTA and CDR2 is FQGNSA. The CDR3 DNA follows: TGTGCCAGCAGCTTAGGCAGGGAGGTTACCCTCCACTTT. This gives the protein CASSLGREVTLHF.

The gene calls are TRBV19 and TRBJ1-2, with 9 positions matching TRBD1. CDR3 length: 15 amino acids. CDR1 is LNHDA, CDR2 SQIVND, per germline (reference sequence). Losses at the gene ends were 1 base for V and 6 bases for J; bases not matched to a gene: 6. The CDR3 here is CASSIGWTGENGYTF. For the CDR3, the DNA is TGTGCCAGTAGTATAGGCTGGACAGGGGAGAATGGCTACACCTTC.

This clone was counted between two and nine times. J is TRBJ1-2 and V is TRBV2; no definite D call. Trimming took 6 bases from V and 6 from J, leaving 17 bases between them. Germline assignment: CDR1 SNHLY and CDR2 FYNNEI. CDR3 length equals 14 residues. Here the CDR3 reads CASRAGTYGNGYTF. CDR3 bases: TGTGCCAGCAGGGCGGGCACTTACGGGAATGGCTACACCTTC.

This sequence joins TRBV19 and TRBJ1-1, with no clear D. Trimming pared 6 bases from V and 4 bases from J, leaving 12 bases between. Germline V lookup: CDR1 LNHDA, CDR2 SQIVND (reference sequence). The CDR3 sequence is 13 residues long. The CDR3 reads CASSQLAGTEAFF. Here the CDR3 DNA reads TGTGCCAGTAGCCAACTGGCAGGCACTGAAGCTTTCTTT.

V and J are TRBV7-7 and TRBJ2-5; D may be TRBD1 (5 bases). Germline lookup yields CDR1 SSHAT and CDR2 FNYEAQ (reference sequence). Trimming stripped 0 bases from V and 7 bases from J, with 15 bases between. The CDR3 totals 15 residues. CDR3 nucleotide sequence: TGTGCCAGCAGCTTAGCTGGCACAGGCTCAGGGACCCAGTACTTC. Its protein is CASSLAGTGSGTQYF.

This clone was seen once. The rearrangement uses TRBV19 and TRBJ2-5; weak D call: TRBD1 (6 bases). The CDR3 runs to 16 residues. Germline CDR1 is LNHDA and CDR2 is SQIVND (reference sequence). V lost 2 bases to trimming and J lost 5 bases, with 18 bases between them. The CDR3 region has the DNA TGTGCCAGTAGTATAAACCCGGGACAAACCTACGAGACCCAGTACTTC. Its protein is CASSINPGQTYETQYF.

This clone was observed a handful of times. The J gene is TRBJ1-2, the V gene TRBV5-1; the D is unclear. Germline V CDR1 and CDR2: SGHRS, YFSETQ. The V end was cut by 1 base, the J end by 0 bases, with 7 bases between. The CDR3 runs to 14 residues. CDR3 loop: CASSLSDSNYGYTF. CDR3 in DNA: TGCGCCAGCAGCTTGTCAGATTCTAACTATGGCTACACCTTC.

On this clone itself: The junction departs from germline at one end; a sequencing error may be responsible. The V gene is TRBV18, the J gene TRBJ1-3; D gene ambiguous. Looked up from germline, CDR1 is KGHSH and CDR2 is LQKENI. The CDR3 consists of 9 residues. DNA for the CDR3: TGTGCCAGCTCACCACAGGAGAATTTT. Amino acids: CASSPQENF.

The chain uses TRBV11-3 and TRBJ2-3; TRBD2 agrees at 8 bases. The CDR3 is made up of 17 amino acids. Germline V gene lookup returns CDR1 SGHNT and CDR2 YENEEA. The J segment lost 6 bases and the V segment lost 1 base, leaving 12 bases of the junction unmatched. CDR3 sequence (DNA): TGTGCCAGCAGCTTAGTACGGCAGCGGGGGTCCCTGGATACGCAGTATTTT. Amino acid sequence: CASSLVRQRGSLDTQYF.

This clone was detected only once. CDR3: CASSLPTGSSYEQYF. The CDR3 nucleotides are TGTGCCAGCAGCTTACCCACAGGGTCTTCCTACGAGCAGTACTTC. The chain uses TRBV7-8 and TRBJ2-7; possibly TRBD1 for D (6 bases). The CDR3 has 15 residues. The V gene lost 2 bases and the J gene lost 1 base, with 12 bases spanning the gap. In germline, CDR1 is SGHVS, CDR2 FQNEAQ.

The chain links TRBV29-1 to TRBJ1-1; TRBD1 is a possible D gene (5 bases). The ends were cut back, 0 bases at V and 9 bases at J, with 11 bases in the middle. The V gene's germline CDR1 is SQVTM and CDR2 ANQGSEA. The CDR3 length is 12 residues. This CDR3 is CSVEELGGKAFF. The CDR3 DNA reads TGCAGCGTTGAAGAGTTGGGGGGGAAAGCTTTCTTT.

This clone has only one observation. J is TRBJ2-2 and V is TRBV7-2, with D possibly matching TRBD1 (5 bases). V lost 4 bases and J lost 2, with 14 bases in between. The CDR3 runs to 16 residues. Germline-derived CDR1 and CDR2 are SGHTA and FQGNSA. CDR3 in amino acids: CASSSYRTLNTGELFF. The CDR3 nucleotides read TGTGCCAGCAGCTCATATAGGACATTAAACACCGGGGAGCTGTTTTTT.

V and J are TRBV9 and TRBJ1-3; D unresolved. CDR3 length equals 14 residues. V shed 4 bases and J shed 1 base, with 9 bases lying between them. CDR1 and CDR2 from the germline V gene are SGDLS and YYNGEE. Here the CDR3 reads CASSHQRSGNTIYF. In DNA form, the CDR3 reads TGTGCCAGCAGCCACCAGCGATCTGGAAACACCATATATTTT.